These T cell receptor beta chains were read from a single sample in a study of cytomegalovirus exposure and HLA in healthy donors. The table came from immunoSEQ multiplex PCR; TCRdb's copy has only in-frame clones and leaves some out. This repertoire includes 200,000 or so clones. Sequencing used PBMCs. Receptor source: a boy aged 5-17 years in good health and CMV-seronegative. Both conserved end residues are part of each CDR3. Each record gives: CDR3 protein, V gene.

CASSETGTGYEKLFF	TRBV6-5
CASSNRGTGSSGANVLTF	TRBV19
CASSSGTALTGQYF	TRBV5-1
CASKRTGNEKLFF	TRBV6-5
CASSDTPGGGSYNEQFF	TRBV6-4
CASSLAGRELSYEQYF	TRBV7-9
CASSRKGAGGANVLTF	TRBV27
CASSHLPPAGGEDTQYF	TRBV18
CASSYLQARTDTQYF	TRBV6-5
CSVADITANYGYTF	TRBV29-1
CASSPDRARGYTF	TRBV7-3
CASSLTDSYEQYF	TRBV5-6
CASSDLSLLTYNEQFF	TRBV10-1
CASSLAGRGDGYTF	TRBV5-1
CASSRSGGYIQYF	TRBV6-6
CASSLMAGKNTEAFF	TRBV11-2
CAVSGRGDGGVRSYNEQFF	TRBV10-3
CASGLTGGGGETQYF	TRBV7-3
CASSLLAGDTYEQYF	TRBV4-1
CASSFGTEAFF	TRBV11-2
CAGRTGGWNSPLHF	TRBV2
CATRSGAQGYTQYF	TRBV11-2